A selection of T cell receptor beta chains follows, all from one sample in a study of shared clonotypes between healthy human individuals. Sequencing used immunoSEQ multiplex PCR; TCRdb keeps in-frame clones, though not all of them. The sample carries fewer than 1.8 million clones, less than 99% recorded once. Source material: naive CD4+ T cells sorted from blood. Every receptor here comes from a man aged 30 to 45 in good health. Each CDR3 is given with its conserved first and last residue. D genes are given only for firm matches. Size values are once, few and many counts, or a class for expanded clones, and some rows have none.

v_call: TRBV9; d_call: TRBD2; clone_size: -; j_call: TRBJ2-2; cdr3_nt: TGTGCCAGCAGTGCCGGGACTAGGAGTTTCGGGGAGCTGTTTTTT; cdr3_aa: CASSAGTRSFGELFF
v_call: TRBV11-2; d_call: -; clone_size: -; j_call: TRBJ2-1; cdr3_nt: TGTGCCAGCAGTATTAGCCTCTATGAGCAGTTCTTC; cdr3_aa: CASSISLYEQFF
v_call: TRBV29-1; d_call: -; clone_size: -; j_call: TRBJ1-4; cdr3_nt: TGCAGCGTTTCAGCGGGTGAAAAACTGTTTTTT; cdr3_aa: CSVSAGEKLFF
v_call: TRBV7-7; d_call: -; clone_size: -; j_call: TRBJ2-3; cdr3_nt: TGTGCCAGCAGCTTACAAGGCACAGATACGCAGTATTTT; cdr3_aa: CASSLQGTDTQYF
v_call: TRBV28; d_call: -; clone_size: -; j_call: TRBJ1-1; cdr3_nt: TGTGCCAGCAGTGCCCTAGTGGGGGGGGAGTTCGGGTACACTGAAGCTTTCTTT; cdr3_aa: CASSALVGGEFGYTEAFF
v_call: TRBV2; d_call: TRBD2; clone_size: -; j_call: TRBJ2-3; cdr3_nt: TGTGCCCTCGGGACTAGCCGGCAAGGAGATACGCAGTATTTT; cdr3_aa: CALGTSRQGDTQYF
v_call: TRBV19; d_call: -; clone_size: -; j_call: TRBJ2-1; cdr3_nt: TGTGCCAGTAGTATCGACGGAACCTACAATGAGCAGTTCTTC; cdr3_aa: CASSIDGTYNEQFF
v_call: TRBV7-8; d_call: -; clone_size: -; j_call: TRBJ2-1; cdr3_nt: TGTGCCAGCAGCCCCCGGGACACGGCCGATGAGCAGTTCTTC; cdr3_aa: CASSPRDTADEQFF
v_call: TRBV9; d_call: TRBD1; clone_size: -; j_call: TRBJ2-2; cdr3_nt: TGTGCCAGCAGCGTAGTAAGGGGGACAGAGAACACCGGGGAGCTGTTTTTT; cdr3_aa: CASSVVRGTENTGELFF
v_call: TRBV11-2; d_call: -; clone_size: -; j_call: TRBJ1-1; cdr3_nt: TGTGCCAGCAGTCCTAGGGTGGCCGAGACTGAAGCTTTCTTT; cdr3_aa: CASSPRVAETEAFF
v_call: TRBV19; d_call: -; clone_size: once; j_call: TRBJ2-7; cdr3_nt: TGTGCCAGTAGACCTACCTTTGGAGAGCAGTACTTC; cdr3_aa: CASRPTFGEQYF
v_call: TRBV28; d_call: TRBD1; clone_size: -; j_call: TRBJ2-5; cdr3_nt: TGTGCCAGCAGTTCCTCAGGGGGCTGGGAGACCCAGTACTTC; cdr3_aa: CASSSSGGWETQYF
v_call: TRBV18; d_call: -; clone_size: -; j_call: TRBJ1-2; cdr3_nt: TGTGCCAGCTCACCGAAACATGAAGCTAACTATGGCTACACCTTC; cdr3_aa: CASSPKHEANYGYTF
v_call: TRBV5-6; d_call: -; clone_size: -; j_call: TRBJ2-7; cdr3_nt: TGTGCCAGCAGCCGTCCAGGGCTCGGCGAGCAGTACTTC; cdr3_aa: CASSRPGLGEQYF
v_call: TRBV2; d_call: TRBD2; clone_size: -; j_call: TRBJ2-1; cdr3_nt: TGTGCCAGCAGTCCCCGGACTAGCGTTGGTGAGCAGTTCTTC; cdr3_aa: CASSPRTSVGEQFF
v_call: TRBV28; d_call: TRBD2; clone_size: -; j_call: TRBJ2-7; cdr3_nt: TGTGCCAGCACCCTTAGCGGGAGGGCCTCCTACGAGCAGTACTTC; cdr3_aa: CASTLSGRASYEQYF
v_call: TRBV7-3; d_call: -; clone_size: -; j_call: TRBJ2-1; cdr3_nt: TGTGCCAGCAGCCTACAGCTCTCCTACAATGAGCAGTTCTTC; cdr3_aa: CASSLQLSYNEQFF
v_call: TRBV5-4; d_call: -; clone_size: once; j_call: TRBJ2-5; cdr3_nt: TGTGCCAGCAGCTTGGCCTCAGGGATAAGGGAGACCCAGTACTTC; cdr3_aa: CASSLASGIRETQYF
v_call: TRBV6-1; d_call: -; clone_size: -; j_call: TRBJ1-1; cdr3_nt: TGTGCCAGCAGTGACCTATGGGGGACGGAGAACACTGAAGCTTTCTTT; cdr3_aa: CASSDLWGTENTEAFF
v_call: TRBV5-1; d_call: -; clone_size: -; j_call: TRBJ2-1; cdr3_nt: TGCGCCAGCAGCTCCCAACAGAGCTCCTACAATGAGCAGTTCTTC; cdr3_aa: CASSSQQSSYNEQFF
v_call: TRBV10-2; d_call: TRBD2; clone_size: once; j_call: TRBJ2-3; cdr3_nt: TGCGCCAGCAGTTGGACTAGCGGGAGTAGTGCAGATACGCAGTATTTT; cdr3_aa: CASSWTSGSSADTQYF
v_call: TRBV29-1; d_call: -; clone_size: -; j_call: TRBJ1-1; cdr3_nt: TGCAGCGTTGTTAGGGGCCTTATGAACACTGAAGCTTTCTTT; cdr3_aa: CSVVRGLMNTEAFF
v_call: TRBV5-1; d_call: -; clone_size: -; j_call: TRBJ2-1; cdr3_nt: TGCGCCAGCAGCTTGGAGCAGCCTTCCTACAATGAGCAGTTCTTC; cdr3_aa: CASSLEQPSYNEQFF
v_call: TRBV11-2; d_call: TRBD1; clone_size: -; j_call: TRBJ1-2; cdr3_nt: TGTGCCAGCAGCCCCACCGACAGGGTGCATGGCTACACCTTC; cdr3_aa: CASSPTDRVHGYTF
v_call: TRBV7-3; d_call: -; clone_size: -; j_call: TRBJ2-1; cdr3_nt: TGTGCCAGCAGCTTAACGTTGCCAGGGGCGAATGAGCAGTTCTTC; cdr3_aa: CASSLTLPGANEQFF
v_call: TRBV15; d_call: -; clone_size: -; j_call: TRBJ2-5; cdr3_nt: TGTGCCACCAGCAGAGATAGGGCAGCTCAAGAGACCCAGTACTTC; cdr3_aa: CATSRDRAAQETQYF
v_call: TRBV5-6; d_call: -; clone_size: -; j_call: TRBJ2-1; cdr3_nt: TGTGCCAGCAGCTTTTTAAGGGTGGGAGGTTACAATGAGCAGTTCTTC; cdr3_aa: CASSFLRVGGYNEQFF
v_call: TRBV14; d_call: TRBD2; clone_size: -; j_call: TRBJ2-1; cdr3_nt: TGTGCCAGCAGCCGCGCGCCCGGGACTAGCGGGAGATTCTACAATGAGCAGTTCTTC; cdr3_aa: CASSRAPGTSGRFYNEQFF
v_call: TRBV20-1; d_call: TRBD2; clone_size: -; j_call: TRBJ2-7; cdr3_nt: TGCAGTGCTCCCGCCGGAGCGGGGCCGTACTTC; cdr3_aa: CSAPAGAGPYF
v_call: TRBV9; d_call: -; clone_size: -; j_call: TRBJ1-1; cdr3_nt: TGTGCCAGCAGCGTATCTGCCGGAAAGAACACTGAAGCTTTCTTT; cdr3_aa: CASSVSAGKNTEAFF
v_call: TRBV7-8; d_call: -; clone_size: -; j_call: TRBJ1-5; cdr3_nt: TGTGCCAGCAGCTTAGCAATGCGGCAGGGGAGGAATCAGCCCCAGCATTTT; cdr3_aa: CASSLAMRQGRNQPQHF
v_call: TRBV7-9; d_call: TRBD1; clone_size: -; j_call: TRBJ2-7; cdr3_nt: TGTGCCAGCAGCTTTTGGGACAGGTCCTACGAGCAGTACTTC; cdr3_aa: CASSFWDRSYEQYF
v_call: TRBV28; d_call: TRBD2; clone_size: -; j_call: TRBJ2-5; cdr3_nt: TGTGCCAGCAGTTCCCAACGGCGGGGGGCAAGAGGAGAGACCCAGTACTTC; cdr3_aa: CASSSQRRGARGETQYF
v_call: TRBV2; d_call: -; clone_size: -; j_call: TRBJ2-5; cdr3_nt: TGTGCCAGCAGTGATTACAACAGGGCGAAAGAGACCCAGTACTTC; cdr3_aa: CASSDYNRAKETQYF
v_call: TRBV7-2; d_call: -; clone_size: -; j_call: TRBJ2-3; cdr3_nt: TGTGCCAGCAGCTCCAGGGCGGGGGCCCCAGATACGCAGTATTTT; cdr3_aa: CASSSRAGAPDTQYF
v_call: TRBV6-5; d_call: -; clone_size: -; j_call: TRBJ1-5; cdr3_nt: TGTGCCAGCAGTGTTCACAGGTTTAGCAATCAGCCCCAGCATTTT; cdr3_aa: CASSVHRFSNQPQHF
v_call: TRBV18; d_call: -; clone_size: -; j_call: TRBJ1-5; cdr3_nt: TGTGCCAGCTCAGATGATAGCAATCAGCCCCAGCATTTT; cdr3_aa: CASSDDSNQPQHF
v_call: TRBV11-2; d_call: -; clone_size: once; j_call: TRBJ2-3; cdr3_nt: TGTGCCAGCAGCTTAGAGCCCCGGGCAGGTGATACGCAGTATTTT; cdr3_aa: CASSLEPRAGDTQYF
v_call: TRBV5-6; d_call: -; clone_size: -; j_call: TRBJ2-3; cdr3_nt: TGTGCCAGCAGCTATAGGCCCTCGGGCTCCCTGAATACGCAGTATTTT; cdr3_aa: CASSYRPSGSLNTQYF
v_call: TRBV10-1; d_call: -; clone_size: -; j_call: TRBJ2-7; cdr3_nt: TGCGCCAGCAGTGAAGGCAGCTACGAGCAGTACTTC; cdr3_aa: CASSEGSYEQYF
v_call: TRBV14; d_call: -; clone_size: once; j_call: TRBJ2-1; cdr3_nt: TGTGCCAGCAGTCACAGCGCTGAGCAGTTCTTC; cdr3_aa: CASSHSAEQFF
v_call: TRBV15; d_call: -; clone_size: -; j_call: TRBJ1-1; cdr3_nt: TGTGCCACCAGCGCCTATCAGAGACGGCTTAGCTTT; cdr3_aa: CATSAYQRRLSF
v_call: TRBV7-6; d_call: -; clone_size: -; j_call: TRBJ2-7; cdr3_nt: TGTGCCAGCAGCCGCCCGTATTCAGGGGCCGAGCAGTACTTC; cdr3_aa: CASSRPYSGAEQYF
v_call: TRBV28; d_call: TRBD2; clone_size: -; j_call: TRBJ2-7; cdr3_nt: TGTGCCAGCAGGACTAGCGGCCATTACGAGCAGTACTTC; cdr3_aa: CASRTSGHYEQYF
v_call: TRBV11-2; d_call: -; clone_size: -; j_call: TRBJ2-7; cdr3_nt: TGTGCCACCAGGGTCGTTCAGGGGTACGAGCAGTACTTC; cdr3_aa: CATRVVQGYEQYF
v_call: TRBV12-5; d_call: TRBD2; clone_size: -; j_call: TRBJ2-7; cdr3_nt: TGTGCTAGTGTCCTGGGACTAGCCCCTGCCGAGCAGTACTTC; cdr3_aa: CASVLGLAPAEQYF
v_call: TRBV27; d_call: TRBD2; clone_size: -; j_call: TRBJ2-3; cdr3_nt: TGTGCCAGCAGTTTCCTCGGACTAGCGGGAGGGCCGGGCACAGATACGCAGTATTTT; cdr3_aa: CASSFLGLAGGPGTDTQYF
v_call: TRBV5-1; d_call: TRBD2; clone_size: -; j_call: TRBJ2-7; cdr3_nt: TGCGCCAGCAGCCGGAGCGGGACCTACGAGCAGTACTTC; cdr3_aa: CASSRSGTYEQYF
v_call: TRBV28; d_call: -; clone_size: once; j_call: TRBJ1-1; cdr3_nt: TGTGCCAGCAGTAGATTGGGGCGGGTAGCTGAAGCTTTCTTT; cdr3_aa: CASSRLGRVAEAFF
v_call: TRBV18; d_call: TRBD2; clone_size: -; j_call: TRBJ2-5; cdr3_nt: TGTGCCAGCTCACCTAAAGCGGGAGTTTTGGAGACCCAGTACTTC; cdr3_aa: CASSPKAGVLETQYF
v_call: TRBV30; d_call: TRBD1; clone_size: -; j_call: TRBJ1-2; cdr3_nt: TGTGCCTGGAGGGGGGACAGCAACAACTATGGCTACACCTTC; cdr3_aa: CAWRGDSNNYGYTF